The sequence of this T cell receptor (beta chain) was determined in a study of T cells in Graves' hyperthyroidism and ophthalmopathy. Researchers took RNA transcripts and amplified the TCR beta CDR3 regions from them. Initially, a first-round RT-PCR of the TCR CDR3 employed the HTBI primer set. Using its own MiXCR run on the multiplex PCR reads, TCRdb lists one record per CDR3 protein. Among hundreds of thousands of distinct CDR3 sequences listed, approximately 14% were seen once. The study, taken as a whole, reports: The blood repertoire included most of the expanded thyroid clonotypes above 0.001.

Trimming took 8 bases from V and 1 from J; bases not matched to a gene: 7. CDR3 size: 15 residues. Active moderate-to-severe ophthalmopathy, Clinical Activity Score at least 3, NOSPECS at least 4, under 3 months' duration. Diagnosis relied on clinical symptoms, serum thyroxine and TRAb, thyroid ultrasound and orbital computed tomography. Worth noting for this clonotype: The antigen remains unidentified.

This receptor was identified in a woman aged 55 to 70 with Graves' ophthalmopathy. Sequencing input: blood. The chain joins TRBV6-7 to TRBJ2-2, with 7 bases matching TRBD2. TRBV6-7 is treated as an ORF (open reading frame) with a function not yet certain. The DNA for the CDR3 is TGTGCCAGCCCCCTCTGGGGGGGGAACACCGGGGAGCTGTTTTTT. This codes for CASPLWGGNTGELFF.